These 30 T cell receptor beta chains were sequenced from one sample in a study of T cell responses to AZD1222 COVID-19 vaccine. The data were produced by immunoSEQ multiplex PCR, yet TCRdb's version contains in-frame clones alone and is incomplete. Seen here are about 170,000 clones, approximately 90% observed once, and the top ten hold about 1%. Here the sequenced sample was peripheral blood, taken 28 days after the second AZD1222 dose. These TCRs come from an adult who received the AZD1222 COVID-19 vaccine.

This chain links TRBV9 with TRBJ1-3; a weak D match, TRBD1 (5 bases). V lost 6 bases and J 8 bases, leaving 21 bases between the germline ends. Germline CDR1 SGDLS, CDR2 YYNGEE. This CDR3 has 15 residues. The CDR3 loop reads CASTRGDRTRDTIYF. For the CDR3, the DNA is TGTGCCAGCACCCGGGGGGACCGTACCCGGGACACCATATATTTT. The full variable domain, rest sourced from reference TRBV9 and TRBJ1-3, is DSGVTQTPKHLITATGQRVTLRCSPRSGDLSVYWYQQSLDQGLQFLIQYYNGEERAKGNILERFSAQQFPDLHSELNLSSLELGDSALYFCASTRGDRTRDTIYFGEGSWLTVV.

The chain employs TRBV6-2 or TRBV6-3 and TRBJ1-2, with D possibly being TRBD1 (6 bases). CDR3 length equals 12 residues. CDR1 MNHEY and CDR2 SVGEGT come from the germline V gene. V gave up 5 bases and J gave up 6 bases, with 10 bases separating them. The CDR3 loop is CASSIRGNGYTF. DNA of the CDR3: TGTGCCAGCAGTATAAGGGGGAATGGCTACACCTTC.

With respect to this clone: This CDR3 is also generated by other DNA sequences in the sample. The V gene is TRBV6-5, the J gene TRBJ1-2, with 8 bases aligning to TRBD1. The J segment lost 4 bases and the V segment lost 0 bases, leaving 4 bases of the junction unmatched. Germline CDR1 reads MNHEY; CDR2 reads SVGAGI. This CDR3 comprises 15 residues. CDR3 nucleotides: TGTGCCAGCAGTTACTCCAGGGGGCTGGGCTATGGCTACACCTTC. Amino acid sequence: CASSYSRGLGYGYTF.

The genes are TRBV6-5 and TRBJ2-7; perhaps D is TRBD1 or TRBD2 (5 bases each). The CDR3 totals 14 residues. Trimming removed 6 bases from V and 3 bases from J, with 15 bases in between. CDR1 and CDR2 from the germline V gene are MNHEY and SVGAGI. Written as DNA, the CDR3 is TGTGCCAGCAGCGACAGCGGTTGGAACTACGAGCAGTACTTC. Its protein is CASSDSGWNYEQYF.

The J gene is TRBJ1-5, the V gene TRBV18; TRBD1 is a possible D gene (5 bases). The CDR3 is 20 amino acids. Germline V lookup: CDR1 KGHSH, CDR2 LQKENI. V dropped 2 bases and J dropped 7 bases, with 30 bases sitting between them. The CDR3 nucleotides read TGTGCCAGCTCACCAAAGCCTGTGGTGGGGGGTCCTGCGGGGGAACAGCCCCAGCATTTT. Its protein product is CASSPKPVVGGPAGEQPQHF.

The V call is TRBV7-9, the J call TRBJ1-1, with 9 bases fitting TRBD1. The CDR3 loop spans 16 amino acids. Germline CDR1 SEHNR, CDR2 FQNEAQ (reference sequence). Trimming cost V 1 base and J 10 bases; bases outside gene matches: 13. The CDR3 spells CASSLGVQGAEQGAFF. The CDR3 coding sequence is TGTGCCAGCAGCTTAGGTGTACAGGGGGCTGAACAGGGAGCTTTCTTT.

In its sample, this clone was seen once. The CDR3: CASSDPWGNTQYF. The CDR3, as DNA: TGTGCCAGCAGTGACCCGTGGGGTAATACGCAGTATTTT. The chain has TRBV6-1 and TRBJ2-3; D gene uncertain. The CDR3 loop spans 13 amino acids. V lost 3 bases to trimming and J lost 7 bases, with 11 bases between them. CDR1 MNHNS and CDR2 SASEGT come from the germline V gene.

This chain links TRBV19 with TRBJ1-2, with 9 bases identical to TRBD1. Looked up from germline, CDR1 is LNHDA and CDR2 is SQIVND (reference sequence). The CDR3 is made up of 16 amino acids. V dropped 3 bases and J dropped 8; count of bases not matched to a gene: 13. The CDR3 DNA reads as TGTGCCAGTAGTATCGGATGGGACAGGGAATTACAGGGCTACACCTTC. Translation gives CASSIGWDRELQGYTF.

This clone was picked up a small number of times. The chain couples TRBV3-1 (or the pseudogene TRBV3-2) to TRBJ1-6; 12 nucleotides agree with TRBD1. V lost 9 bases and J lost 9; bases outside the gene matches: 12. The germline gives CDR1 LGHDT, CDR2 YNNKEL (reference sequence). The CDR3 contains 16 residues. As DNA, the CDR3 is TGTGCCAGTAAAGCCCGGGACAGGGGGCGGATTTCACCCCTCCACTTT. It codes for CASKARDRGRISPLHF.

J is TRBJ1-2 and V is TRBV7-9; D uncertain. From germline, CDR1 is SEHNR and CDR2 FQNEAQ (reference sequence). Trimming shortened V by 3 bases and J by 2 bases, and 13 bases separated the two germline ends. The CDR3 runs 15 residues. CDR3 loop: CASSFFPISNYGYTF. The CDR3 coding sequence is TGTGCCAGCAGCTTCTTTCCAATCTCCAACTATGGCTACACCTTC.

The J gene is TRBJ1-3, the V gene TRBV7-2; 9 bases fit TRBD1. V trimming: 5 bases; J trimming: 3 bases; junction bases outside the gene matches: 2. CDR1 SGHTA and CDR2 FQGNSA come from the germline V gene. The CDR3 runs to 14 residues. The CDR3 region is CASSMTGGGNTIYF. In DNA form, the CDR3 reads TGTGCCAGCAGCATGACAGGGGGTGGAAACACCATATATTTT.

The chain employs TRBV15 and TRBJ2-1; TRBD1 might be the D (6 bases). The CDR3 is 20 amino acids. The ends were cut back, 0 bases at V and 9 bases at J, with 30 bases in the middle. Germline-derived CDR1 and CDR2 are LNHNV and YYDKDF (reference sequence). CDR3 sequence: CATSRDKPGTSEWRYTEQFF. As DNA, the CDR3 is TGTGCCACCAGCAGAGACAAACCCGGGACATCCGAATGGAGGTATACTGAGCAGTTCTTC.

V is TRBV14 and J is TRBJ2-3; D call uncertain. This CDR3 region has 13 residues. The V gene lost 2 bases and the J gene lost 4 bases, with 7 bases spanning the gap. Germline CDR1 and CDR2: SGHDN and FVKESK. The chain's CDR3 is CASSQFLADTQYF. The CDR3, as DNA: TGTGCCAGCAGCCAATTTCTAGCAGATACGCAGTATTTT.

The rearrangement links TRBV15 to TRBJ1-4; no clear D gene. The CDR3 runs to 15 residues. Germline CDR1 reads LNHNV; CDR2 reads YYDKDF (reference sequence). Trimming took 5 bases from V and 3 from J, leaving 13 bases between them. This chain's CDR3 is CATSHPEGSNEKLFF. CDR3 DNA sequence: TGTGCCACCAGCCACCCAGAGGGCTCTAATGAAAAACTGTTTTTT.

This clone was recorded a few times. The V gene is TRBV5-4, the J gene TRBJ1-4, with no clear D. The CDR3 extends over 14 amino acids. V was cut by 1 base and J by 1 base, with 5 bases left in between. CDR1 SGHNT and CDR2 YYREEE come from the germline V gene (reference sequence). The CDR3 DNA reads TGTGCCAGCAGCTTGTGGGAAACTAATGAAAAACTGTTTTTT. As protein: CASSLWETNEKLFF.

The J gene is TRBJ2-1, the V gene TRBV20-1; TRBD2 agrees at 7 bases. Trimming at V came to 3 bases and at J to 0 bases, leaving 5 bases not matched to a gene. Looked up from germline, CDR1 is DFQATT and CDR2 is SNEGSKA (reference sequence). This CDR3 region has 15 residues. CDR3 nucleotide sequence: TGCAGTGCTAGTATGGGGGGGAGCTCCTACAATGAGCAGTTCTTC. Amino acids: CSASMGGSSYNEQFF.

The J gene is TRBJ2-1, the V gene TRBV13, with D maybe TRBD2 (6 bases). The V and J ends lost 3 bases and 0 bases respectively, with 21 bases between them. The CDR3 totals 19 residues. Germline V gene data show CDR1 as PRHDT and CDR2 as FYEKMQ (reference sequence). The CDR3 is CASSFFWRGAGSSYNEQFF. Here the CDR3 DNA reads TGTGCCAGCAGCTTCTTCTGGCGGGGCGCCGGTAGCTCCTACAATGAGCAGTTCTTC.

The table lists this clone with a count of one. The rearrangement joins TRBV7-2 to TRBJ1-2; D might be TRBD1 (5 bases). CDR3 length equals 14 residues. V dropped 4 bases and J dropped 3 bases, with 12 bases sitting between them. Germline V CDR1 and CDR2: SGHTA, FQGNSA. The CDR3 region has the DNA TGTGCCAGCAGCTGGCGGGGGGAGGACTATGGCTACACCTTC. Translation: CASSWRGEDYGYTF.

The CDR3 here is CASSQVDVRISTDTQYF. For the CDR3, the DNA is TGCGCCAGCAGCCAAGTGGACGTACGCATTAGCACAGATACGCAGTATTTT. The chain has TRBV4-1 and TRBJ2-3; D ambiguous. Germline CDR1 and CDR2: MGHRA and YSYEKL. The CDR3 loop spans 17 amino acids. The V end was cut by 1 base, the J end by 0 bases, with 14 bases between.

Concerning this clone itself: A junction boundary mismatches the germline segment, possibly from a read error. The rearrangement uses TRBV2 and TRBJ1-1; 8 bases align to TRBD1. The CDR3 is made up of 14 amino acids. The germline V gene encodes CDR1 SNHLY and CDR2 FYNNEI. CDR3 region: CAGSVGTGNTEAFF. The CDR3 DNA sequence: TGTGCCGGCAGTGTTGGGACAGGGAACACTGAAGCTTTCTTT.

The chain employs TRBV5-4 and TRBJ1-1; D gene unclear. Trimming took 0 bases from V and 7 from J, leaving 19 bases between them. This CDR3 comprises 16 residues. Germline assignment: CDR1 SGHNT and CDR2 YYREEE (reference sequence). The CDR3 reads CASSLGTSPPVIEAFF. For the CDR3, the DNA is TGTGCCAGCAGCTTGGGGACCTCGCCCCCTGTGATTGAAGCTTTCTTT.

V and J are TRBV7-9 and TRBJ2-5, with 10 positions matching TRBD1. Trimming cost V 5 bases and J 4 bases; bases outside gene matches: 4. Per germline, CDR1 SEHNR and CDR2 FQNEAQ (reference sequence). CDR3 length equals 14 residues. The CDR3 reads CASSPGTGVETQYF. The DNA for the CDR3 is TGTGCCAGCAGCCCCGGGACAGGGGTAGAGACCCAGTACTTC.

This chain connects TRBV14 to TRBJ1-2; D remains ambiguous. Germline CDR1 is SGHDN and CDR2 is FVKESK. The CDR3 totals 10 residues. The V gene lost 3 bases and the J gene lost 4 bases, with 0 bases spanning the gap. The CDR3 DNA reads as TGTGCCAGCAGCCACTATGGCTACACCTTC. Translated, it gives CASSHYGYTF. Full variable domain (remainder filled in from reference TRBV14 and TRBJ1-2): EAGVTQFPSHSVIEKGQTVTLRCDPISGHDNLYWYRRVMGKEIKFLLHFVKESKQDESGMPNNRFLAERTGGTYSTLKVQPAELEDSGVYFCASSHYGYTFGSGTRLTVV.

CDR3 DNA sequence: TGTGCCAGCAGCCAAGATGTAACAGCTAATATTGAAGCTTTCTTT. Amino acids: CASSQDVTANIEAFF. The chain employs TRBV14 and TRBJ1-1; no firm D call. The CDR3 runs 15 residues. V gave up 0 bases and J gave up 7 bases, with 15 bases separating them. The germline CDR1 and CDR2 sequences are SGHDN and FVKESK.

Only one count was recorded for this clone. The V and J genes are TRBV27 and TRBJ2-3; D gene ambiguous. CDR1 and CDR2 (germline): MNHEY, SMNVEV (reference sequence). V shed 3 bases and J shed 3 bases, with 10 bases lying between them. The CDR3 runs to 14 residues. In DNA form, the CDR3 reads TGTGCCAGCAGTTTCGGCTTGAGTACAGATACGCAGTATTTT. It is translated as CASSFGLSTDTQYF.

The chain carries TRBV4-3 and TRBJ1-2; no reliable D call. This CDR3 spans 13 amino acids. Trimming cost V 6 bases and J 4 bases, with 12 bases left between them. Germline-derived CDR1 and CDR2 are LGHNA and YSLEER. The CDR3 coding sequence is TGCGCCAGCAGAGACCCTGTAAGCTATGGCTACACCTTC. It translates to CASRDPVSYGYTF.

The gene calls are TRBV12-5 and TRBJ2-2; TRBD1 matches 7 bases. Per the germline V gene, CDR1 is LGHNT and CDR2 is FRNRAP. Germline trimming cut 5 bases from V and 0 bases from J; bases unmatched to any gene: 3. The CDR3 is 15 residues long. The CDR3 DNA reads as TGTGCTAGTGGTCGACAGGGCGCGAACACCGGGGAGCTGTTTTTT. It translates to CASGRQGANTGELFF.

The chain joins TRBV12-3 or TRBV12-4 to TRBJ1-1; no definite D call. This CDR3 has 13 amino acids. V shed 3 bases and J shed 3 bases, with 8 bases lying between them. DNA of the CDR3: TGTGCCAGCAGTTTGACCGGGTACACTGAAGCTTTCTTT. Protein sequence: CASSLTGYTEAFF.

The rearrangement links TRBV19 to TRBJ1-1; 8 bases map to TRBD1. The CDR3 extends over 13 amino acids. CDR1 and CDR2 (germline): LNHDA, SQIVND (reference sequence). The V and J ends lost 3 bases and 4 bases, in that order; junction bases with no gene match: 1. The CDR3 DNA follows: TGTGCCAGTAGTATGGGACAGGTCACTGAAGCTTTCTTT. It specifies CASSMGQVTEAFF.

This chain joins TRBV4-2 and TRBJ2-1, with 14 positions matching TRBD2. Germline-derived CDR1 and CDR2 are LGHNA and YNFKEQ. This CDR3 has 19 residues. The V segment lost 3 bases and the J segment 0 bases; nucleotides outside the gene matches: 7. The CDR3 region has the DNA TGTGCCAGCAGCCAGTCGACTAGCGGGGGGGGAGGCTCCTACAATGAGCAGTTCTTC. Its translation: CASSQSTSGGGGSYNEQFF.